This T cell receptor (beta chain) was documented in a study of blood T cell repertoires in COVID-19. Study context: Specimens from acute and convalescent COVID-19 originated in the United States, Italy and Spain.

Germline V gene lookup returns CDR1 ENHRY and CDR2 SYGVKD. CDR3 length: 16 residues. Deletions cut 4 bases from V and 2 bases from J, with 15 bases between. Researchers sorted participants into cohorts using their self-reported clinical history. Donors in Cohort 3 who had recovered were those with two negative PCRs, healthcare professional clearance, or resolution of their symptoms. In the study's own analysis: Reference gene primer amplification gave estimated nucleated cell counts. Data came from immunoSEQ multiplex PCR; TCRdb stores just in-frame clones and leaves some out. V and J calls and clone size are copied from that table; D and trimming were computed from the DNA. The profile shows around 370,000 clones, approximately 90% of them singletons.

The chain uses TRBV10-3 and TRBJ1-3; D might be TRBD1 (5 bases). The source of this sequence is a woman between 18 and 29 years old who had recovered from COVID-19. The sequencing input was PBMCs or T cells enriched from blood (not recorded which). CDR3 bases: TGTGCCATCAGTGGTATAAACGGGGGAGCTGGAAACACCATATATTTT. This codes for CAISGINGGAGNTIYF.